The 30 T cell receptor beta chains given below trace back to one sample, sequenced in a study of T cells after yellow fever vaccination. TCRdb used MiXCR to reprocess the 5' RACE reads, holding one entry per CDR3 protein. There are under 30,000 distinct CDR3 sequences in the sample; over 4.5% occur only once, and roughly two fifths lies in the top ten. The material was CD8+ T cells sorted from PBMCs, obtained 10 days after the yellow fever booster vaccination. Receptor source: a man aged 30 to 39 who received the YFV17D yellow fever vaccine.

This clonotype has at least ten counts. The V gene is TRBV7-9, the J gene TRBJ2-3, with D possibly being TRBD2 (6 bases). This CDR3 has 15 residues. The germline V and J ends were trimmed by 1 base and 5 bases, with 13 bases remaining between them. CDR1 and CDR2 (germline): SEHNR, FQNEAQ (reference sequence). The CDR3 coding sequence is TGTGCCAGCAGCTTAGTTCTCGGGAGTCAAGATACGCAGTATTTT. Its protein product is CASSLVLGSQDTQYF.

This clonotype was found many times. The chain has TRBV6-5 and TRBJ2-7; tentative D call: TRBD1 (5 bases). The CDR3 has 14 amino acids. Germline V lookup: CDR1 MNHEY, CDR2 SVGAGI. Between the trimmed V and J ends, which lost 2 bases and 5 bases, there was a span of 13 bases. The CDR3 reads CASSYGAGLDEQYF. As DNA, the CDR3 is TGTGCCAGCAGTTACGGGGCAGGGTTGGACGAGCAGTACTTC.

This clonotype was recorded at least ten times. This rearrangement joins TRBV7-9 to TRBJ2-7; no clear D. CDR3 length equals 13 residues. CDR1 is SEHNR, CDR2 FQNEAQ, per germline (reference sequence). Deletions cut 5 bases from V and 5 bases from J, with 13 bases between. The DNA of the CDR3 is TGTGCCAGCAGCCTCCCGATCAGCGACGAGCAGTACTTC. Amino acids: CASSLPISDEQYF.

This clonotype was observed many times. The chain recombines TRBV7-9 with TRBJ2-1; D uncertain. V dropped 1 base and J dropped 0 bases, with 4 bases sitting between them. CDR3 length equals 14 residues. Germline V gene lookup returns CDR1 SEHNR and CDR2 FQNEAQ (reference sequence). The CDR3 nucleotides read TGTGCCAGCAGCTTAGTGAGCTCCTACAATGAGCAGTTCTTC. This encodes CASSLVSSYNEQFF. Complete variable domain (other parts from reference TRBV7-9 and TRBJ2-1): DTGVSQNPRHKITKRGQNVTFRCDPISEHNRLYWYRQTLGQGPEFLTYFQNEAQLEKSRLLSDRFSAERPKGSFSTLEIQRTEQGDSAMYLCASSLVSSYNEQFFGPGTRLTVL.

This clonotype was detected many times. This rearrangement joins TRBV10-2 to TRBJ2-1; TRBD2 is a possible D gene (5 bases). CDR1 is WSHSY, CDR2 SAAADI, per germline. The V end lost 10 bases, the J end lost 4 bases, and 23 bases lay between the germline ends. The CDR3 consists of 16 residues. CDR3 protein: CATILVSARGYNEQFF. The CDR3 coding sequence is TGCGCCACCATCCTAGTGAGCGCCCGAGGGTACAATGAGCAGTTCTTC.

This clonotype has a count of ten or more. The gene calls are TRBV27 and TRBJ2-5; the D is unclear. V dropped 7 bases and J dropped 4 bases, with 19 bases sitting between them. Germline V CDR1 and CDR2: MNHEY, SMNVEV (reference sequence). CDR3 length equals 15 residues. This chain's CDR3 is CASMGGVLPGETQYF. CDR3 nucleotide sequence: TGTGCCAGCATGGGTGGGGTCCTCCCCGGAGAGACCCAGTACTTC.

In this sample, this clonotype turned up many times. The chain links TRBV5-1 to TRBJ2-1; 7 bases match TRBD1. Germline V lookup: CDR1 SGHRS, CDR2 YFSETQ. V trimming: 5 bases; J trimming: 8 bases; junction bases outside the gene matches: 7. CDR3 length: 13 amino acids. The CDR3 DNA reads TGCGCCAGCAGATCCGGGACAGTCCATGAGCAGTTCTTC. It is translated as CASRSGTVHEQFF.

The chain links TRBV20-1 to TRBJ2-1; D perhaps matches TRBD1 (6 bases). This CDR3 has 13 amino acids. Per germline, CDR1 DFQATT and CDR2 SNEGSKA (reference sequence). The V end was cut by 1 base, the J end by 9 bases, with 13 bases between. Here the CDR3 DNA reads TGCAGTGCTAGAGGGGCAGGGGCGGGTGAGCAGTTCTTC. Translated: CSARGAGAGEQFF.

This clonotype was counted ten times or more. This chain links TRBV7-9 with TRBJ2-5, with D maybe TRBD2 (6 bases). V lost 5 bases, J lost 2 bases, and 12 bases lay in between. CDR3 length equals 14 residues. Germline lookup yields CDR1 SEHNR and CDR2 FQNEAQ (reference sequence). This CDR3 reads CASSISGPQETQYF. The CDR3 DNA follows: TGTGCCAGCAGCATAAGCGGGCCTCAAGAGACCCAGTACTTC.

At least ten counts were recorded for this clonotype. CDR3 DNA: TGTGCCAGCAGCTTAACCCTAGCGGGAGTCTATGAGCAGTTCTTC. Translation: CASSLTLAGVYEQFF. V is TRBV7-2 and J is TRBJ2-1; 10 bases align to TRBD2. The V gene's germline CDR1 is SGHTA and CDR2 FQGNSA. J was trimmed by 8 bases and V by 2 bases; bases with no gene match: 6. This CDR3 spans 15 amino acids.

This clonotype was counted at least ten times. This chain joins TRBV10-3 and TRBJ2-1; 8 bases agree with TRBD1. Germline lookup yields CDR1 ENHRY and CDR2 SYGVKD. This CDR3 has 14 residues. Trimming at V came to 9 bases and at J to 2 bases, leaving 6 bases not matched to a gene. The CDR3 reads CAITDRGPYNEQFF. The CDR3 nucleotides read TGTGCCATAACAGACAGGGGACCCTACAATGAGCAGTTCTTC.

Many counts were recorded for this clonotype. This chain joins TRBV7-9 and TRBJ2-7, with 10 bases matching TRBD1. After removal of 5 bases from V and 3 bases from J, the junction contained 7 bases not matched to a gene. Germline loops: CDR1 SEHNR, CDR2 FQNEAQ (reference sequence). This CDR3 is built from 15 residues. The chain's CDR3 is CASSPPDRGLYEQYF. In nucleotides, the CDR3 is TGTGCCAGCAGCCCTCCTGACAGGGGGCTCTACGAGCAGTACTTC.

For this clonotype: With a much larger clone just one base away, this may be a read error. V gene TRBV4-3 combines with J gene TRBJ2-7; 9 nucleotides line up with TRBD1. The CDR3 covers 15 residues. Per germline, CDR1 LGHNA and CDR2 YSLEER. The trim removed 1 base at V and 5 bases at J, leaving 6 bases unmatched. CDR3 residues: CASSQAGQGKHEQYF. The CDR3 DNA reads as TGCGCCAGCAGCCAAGCTGGACAGGGGAAGCACGAGCAGTACTTC.

This clonotype was detected many times. V is TRBV24-1 and J is TRBJ2-1; 11 bases map to TRBD2. The CDR3 has 16 amino acids. In germline, CDR1 is KGHDR, CDR2 SFDVKD. Trimming took 4 bases from V and 7 from J; bases not matched to a gene: 8. The CDR3 DNA reads TGTGCCACCAGTGAGTGGACTAGCGGGCTACAAAATGAGCAGTTCTTC. Translation: CATSEWTSGLQNEQFF.

This clonotype was seen ten or more times. The chain joins TRBV7-8 to TRBJ2-7, with D uncertain. The CDR3 is made up of 14 amino acids. The germline V gene has CDR1 SGHVS and CDR2 FQNEAQ. V was clipped by 3 bases and J by 0 bases, with 9 bases between them. CDR3 bases: TGTGCCAGCAGCTTCGCGGTTTCCTCCTACGAGCAGTACTTC. This gives the protein CASSFAVSSYEQYF.

Ten or more counts support this clonotype. At one of its ends the junction is not consistent with the germline gene, which may arise from a read error. The V gene is TRBV4-3, the J gene TRBJ2-5; D remains unclear. Germline loops: CDR1 LGHNA, CDR2 YSLEER. This CDR3 has 14 amino acids. The CDR3 here is CASSQEVVMEIQYF. CDR3 nucleotides: TGCGCCAGCAGCCAAGAAGTTGTGATGGAGATCCAGTACTTC.

This clonotype was picked up many times. The chain joins TRBV6-5 to TRBJ2-5; D unclear. Trimming shortened V by 6 bases and J by 9 bases, and 14 bases separated the two germline ends. The length of the CDR3 is 12 residues. Germline V gene data show CDR1 as MNHEY and CDR2 as SVGAGI. The DNA for the CDR3 is TGTGCCAGCAGAGCCGGGCGAGGAGCCCAGTACTTC. Encoded protein: CASRAGRGAQYF.

At least ten counts were recorded for this clonotype. This chain links TRBV29-1 with TRBJ2-7; D tentatively reads TRBD1 or TRBD2 (5 bases each). Trimming shortened V by 2 bases and J by 3 bases, and 11 bases separated the two germline ends. CDR1 and CDR2 from the germline V gene are SQVTM and ANQGSEA. The CDR3 is 13 residues long. The CDR3: CSVESGDLYEQYF. The CDR3 nucleotides read TGCAGCGTTGAAAGTGGGGACCTCTACGAGCAGTACTTC.

This clonotype has at least ten counts. The chain carries TRBV27 and TRBJ1-1, with no clear D. Germline V CDR1 and CDR2: MNHEY, SMNVEV (reference sequence). Trimming took off 1 base at V and 1 base at J, with 7 bases between the two ends. CDR3 length: 14 amino acids. CDR3 residues: CASSLFWSNTEAFF. CDR3 in DNA: TGTGCCAGCAGTTTATTCTGGTCGAACACTGAAGCTTTCTTT.

This clonotype was counted many times. This chain uses TRBV5-8 with TRBJ2-7, with D uncertain. This CDR3 is built from 14 residues. V lost 2 bases to trimming and J lost 0 bases, with 9 bases between them. Germline V gene sequence: CDR1 SGHTS, CDR2 YDEGEE. CDR3 amino acids: CASSLTWGSYEQYF. In DNA, the CDR3 is TGTGCCAGCAGCTTAACGTGGGGCTCCTACGAGCAGTACTTC.

This clonotype was seen ten or more times. V and J are TRBV7-9 and TRBJ2-5; D call uncertain. Trimming removed 5 bases at V and 3 bases at J, with 13 bases between. The CDR3 runs to 14 residues. Germline V CDR1 and CDR2: SEHNR, FQNEAQ (reference sequence). The CDR3 region is CASSPPKGEETQYF. In DNA form, the CDR3 reads TGTGCCAGCAGCCCCCCTAAGGGTGAAGAGACCCAGTACTTC.

The sample holds many counts of this clonotype. The V call is TRBV19, the J call TRBJ1-1, with D unresolved. V lost 8 bases to trimming and J lost 5 bases, with 15 bases between them. Germline CDR1 is LNHDA and CDR2 is SQIVND (reference sequence). CDR3 size: 13 residues. The CDR3 protein is CASVFGPGTEAFF. The CDR3, as DNA: TGTGCCAGTGTCTTCGGACCGGGGACTGAAGCTTTCTTT.

This clonotype was detected ten times or more. V and J are TRBV27 and TRBJ2-7; a weak D match, TRBD2 (7 bases). CDR1 and CDR2 (germline): MNHEY, SMNVEV (reference sequence). Trimming shortened V by 3 bases and J by 2 bases, and 17 bases separated the two germline ends. The CDR3 is 16 residues long. CDR3 sequence (DNA): TGTGCCAGCAGTTTTGGGGGGGCGGAAGCTCCCTACGAGCAGTACTTC. As protein: CASSFGGAEAPYEQYF.

This clonotype was counted once. With a much larger clone just one base away, this may be a read error. The chain couples TRBV9 to TRBJ2-3; D unresolved. Germline V gives CDR1 SGDLS, CDR2 YYNGEE. The CDR3 runs 13 residues. The CDR3 protein is CASTTDTTDTKYF. The CDR3 nucleotides are TGTGCCAGCACCACCGACACAACAGATACGAAGTATTTT.

This clonotype was recorded at least ten times. CDR3 sequence (DNA): TGTGCCAGCAGATACGGACAGGGATCCTACGAGCAGTACTTC. Translation: CASRYGQGSYEQYF. The chain uses TRBV7-9 and TRBJ2-7; 8 bases align to TRBD1. Trimming at V came to 6 bases and at J to 1 base, leaving 5 bases not matched to a gene. Germline values: CDR1 SEHNR, CDR2 FQNEAQ (reference sequence). This CDR3 is 14 amino acids long.

At least ten counts were recorded for this clonotype. The chain joins TRBV9 to TRBJ2-7; 9 nucleotides match TRBD2. With 4 bases clipped from V and 2 bases from J, the junction kept 10 bases outside the gene matches. Germline values: CDR1 SGDLS, CDR2 YYNGEE. The CDR3 covers 16 residues. This chain's CDR3 is CASSFYETSGPYEQYF. The CDR3 coding sequence is TGTGCCAGCAGCTTCTACGAGACTAGCGGTCCCTACGAGCAGTACTTC.

This clonotype was recorded at least ten times. The genes are TRBV29-1 and TRBJ2-3; tentative D call: TRBD1 (6 bases). Germline CDR1 is SQVTM and CDR2 is ANQGSEA. Trimming cost V 0 bases and J 4 bases, with 17 bases left between them. The CDR3 spans 16 residues. CDR3 nucleotide sequence: TGCAGCGTTGAAGAAACGTGGGGGCGCGGGTCAGATACGCAGTATTTT. It translates to CSVEETWGRGSDTQYF.

This clonotype appeared many times. This CDR3 reads CASSSTGTGEQYF. The DNA of the CDR3 is TGTGCCAGCAGCTCGACAGGGACAGGGGAGCAGTACTTC. The chain recombines TRBV7-2 with TRBJ2-7; 9 bases fit TRBD1. CDR3 length: 13 amino acids. The ends lost 4 bases at V and 7 bases at J; junction bases unmatched: 5. The germline V gene encodes CDR1 SGHTA and CDR2 FQGNSA. The full variable domain, completed using reference TRBV7-2 and TRBJ2-7, is GAGVSQSPSNKVTEKGKDVELRCDPISGHTALYWYRQSLGQGLEFLIYFQGNSAPDKSGLPSDRFSAERTGGSVSTLTIQRTQQEDSAVYLCASSSTGTGEQYFGPGTRLTVT.

This clonotype was recorded at least ten times. The rearrangement uses TRBV6-1 and TRBJ2-1, with no clear D. Per the germline V gene, CDR1 is MNHNS and CDR2 is SASEGT. This CDR3 is 15 amino acids long. V was pared by 1 base and J by 0 bases, with 7 bases between. As DNA, the CDR3 is TGTGCCAGCAGTGAAGACATGAGCTCCTACAATGAGCAGTTCTTC. This codes for CASSEDMSSYNEQFF.

This clonotype has a handful of counts. J is TRBJ2-3 and V is TRBV7-8; weak D call: TRBD1 (6 bases). Germline CDR1 SGHVS, CDR2 FQNEAQ. Trimming took 1 base from V and 2 from J, leaving 10 bases between them. There are 15 residues in the CDR3. In nucleotides, the CDR3 is TGTGCCAGCAGCTTAGAGGGGGTTAACACAGATACGCAGTATTTT. Its protein is CASSLEGVNTDTQYF.